This T cell receptor beta chain was obtained from a study of cytomegalovirus exposure and HLA in healthy donors. Assay: immunoSEQ multiplex PCR; the TCRdb copy retains only in-frame clones and omits some. The table includes 130,000 to 150,000 clones, around 88% detected once. Trimming shortened V by 3 bases and J by 4 bases, and 9 bases separated the two germline ends. Looked up from germline, CDR1 is SGHTA and CDR2 is FQGNSA. The CDR3 covers 13 residues. Material for sequencing was PBMCs. The V gene is TRBV7-2, the J gene TRBJ1-2; D is unclear. This receptor was identified in a woman under 30 in good health and CMV-seropositive. This chain's CDR3 is CASSFPDTYGYTF. CDR3 bases: TGTGCCAGCAGCTTTCCAGACACCTATGGCTACACCTTC.